This T cell receptor (beta chain) was identified during a study of T cell responses to AZD1222 COVID-19 vaccine. Clones were sequenced by immunoSEQ multiplex PCR, and TCRdb holds only the in-frame ones, with some missing. Of some 150,000 clones listed, approximately 86% are singletons. Overall study findings and caveats: Recipients of two AZD1222 doses showed rising Spike-specific TCR breadth and depth. Spike-spanning, vaccine-associated CD4 TCRs were dominant at 160-218 and 743-854. Sampling captured repertoires only after the peak T cell response.

The germline CDR1 and CDR2 sequences are SNHLY and FYNNEI. V lost 6 bases to trimming and J lost 2 bases, with 13 bases between them. The CDR3 consists of 14 residues. With regard to this clone: Its antigen remains unidentified.

The sequence was collected from an adult who had recovered from COVID-19. V and J are TRBV2 and TRBJ1-2; D gene ambiguous. Sample: peripheral blood, taken after recovery from COVID-19. Written as DNA, the CDR3 is TGTGCCAGCAGGGATCTCATGGCAAACTATGGCTACACCTTC. Translating gives CASRDLMANYGYTF.